The 13 T cell receptor beta chains below come from one sample, sequenced in a study of cytomegalovirus exposure and HLA in healthy donors. The primer mix had 60 Vbeta and 13 Jbeta primers. Clones were sequenced by immunoSEQ multiplex PCR, and TCRdb holds only the in-frame ones, with some missing. The top ten hold 1.9% of the sample, which has 95,000 to 150,000 clones, 15% seen once. The sample taken for sequencing was PBMCs. These receptors all come from a woman aged 18 to 35 in good health and CMV-seronegative.

This clone was seen a few times. This chain links TRBV5-1 with TRBJ2-1; 8 bases line up with TRBD1. Germline V gives CDR1 SGHRS, CDR2 YFSETQ. The CDR3 consists of 14 residues. V dropped 0 bases and J dropped 5; count of bases not matched to a gene: 1. The CDR3 spells CASSLGGQDNEQFF. CDR3 DNA sequence: TGCGCCAGCAGCTTGGGGGGACAGGACAATGAGCAGTTCTTC.

This clone is labeled as medium-sized. V gene TRBV25-1 combines with J gene TRBJ2-3, with TRBD1 matching over 8 bases. V gave up 3 bases and J gave up 1 base; unmatched junction bases: 3. Germline CDR1 MGHDK, CDR2 SYGVNS. The CDR3 spans 15 residues. Here the CDR3 reads CASSDMTGGTDTQYF. For the CDR3, the DNA is TGTGCCAGCAGTGACATGACAGGGGGCACAGATACGCAGTATTTT.

V and J are TRBV15 and TRBJ1-1, with TRBD1 matching 7 bases. This CDR3 contains 13 residues. Losses at the gene ends were 3 bases for V and 7 bases for J; bases not matched to a gene: 5. Germline CDR1 reads LNHNV; CDR2 reads YYDKDF (reference sequence). For the CDR3, the DNA is TGTGCCACCAGCAGGACGGACAGGAATGAAGCTTTCTTT. This sequence encodes CATSRTDRNEAFF.

This chain links TRBV27 with TRBJ1-2; possible D gene TRBD1, 5 bases. Germline loops: CDR1 MNHEY, CDR2 SMNVEV (reference sequence). CDR3 length: 17 amino acids. V lost 3 bases and J lost 5, with 22 bases in between. CDR3 in DNA: TGTGCCAGCAGTTTTGGTGCAGGGAGCGCGGAGGGGTATGGCTACACCTTC. Translation: CASSFGAGSAEGYGYTF.

This clone occurred a few times. The rearrangement links TRBV29-1 to TRBJ2-5, with D tentatively TRBD2 (7 bases). This CDR3 contains 14 residues. From germline, CDR1 is SQVTM and CDR2 ANQGSEA. V lost 7 bases, J lost 1 base, and 16 bases lay in between. CDR3 loop: CSAGGGALQETQYF. In DNA, the CDR3 is TGCAGCGCCGGAGGGGGGGCGCTCCAAGAGACCCAGTACTTC.

This clone occurred a few times. One end of the junction does not line up with germline, which may come from a read error. The rearrangement links TRBV7-7 to TRBJ1-3, with D perhaps TRBD1 (5 bases). CDR3 length: 15 residues. From germline, CDR1 is SSHAT and CDR2 FNYEAQ (reference sequence). The CDR3, as DNA: TGTGCTAGCAGCTTGGGACTGGGCTCTGGAAACACCATATATTTT. Protein sequence: CASSLGLGSGNTIYF.

The genes are TRBV29-1 and TRBJ1-1, with D possibly TRBD1 on 5 matching bases. The germline V gene has CDR1 SQVTM and CDR2 ANQGSEA. V gave up 1 base and J gave up 4 bases, with 10 bases separating them. The CDR3 runs 13 residues. CDR3 coding DNA: TGCAGCGTTGAAGCAGGGATCGGCACTGAAGCTTTCTTT. Protein product: CSVEAGIGTEAFF.

This clone has only a few counts. This rearrangement joins TRBV28 to TRBJ2-7, with D possibly matching TRBD2 (7 bases). The CDR3 contains 15 residues. CDR1 MDHEN and CDR2 SYDVKM come from the germline V gene. Trimming cost V 5 bases and J 4 bases, with 18 bases left between them. In DNA form, the CDR3 reads TGTGCCAGCAGTCCCCTGGGGGGGGGCGGGTACGAGCAGTACTTC. As protein: CASSPLGGGGYEQYF.

There are a few counts of this clone. This sequence joins TRBV4-1 and TRBJ2-6, with 7 nucleotides matching TRBD2. This CDR3 region has 16 residues. The V segment lost 1 base and the J segment 4 bases; nucleotides outside the gene matches: 4. Per the germline V gene, CDR1 is MGHRA and CDR2 is YSYEKL. CDR3 loop: CASSQGGGAGANVLTF. The CDR3 region has the DNA TGCGCCAGCAGCCAAGGGGGAGGGGCGGGGGCCAACGTCCTGACTTTC.

The chain's CDR3 is CASSSSQGTDQPQHF. The CDR3 bases are TGTGCCAGCAGCTCAAGCCAGGGCACGGATCAGCCCCAGCATTTT. The chain combines TRBV7-9 with TRBJ1-5; tentatively, D is TRBD1 (5 bases). Germline CDR1 and CDR2: SEHNR and FQNEAQ (reference sequence). The length of the CDR3 is 15 residues. V shed 4 bases and J shed 5 bases, with 15 bases lying between them.

The chain is built from TRBV2 and TRBJ2-2, with 7 bases lining up with TRBD1. The CDR3 covers 16 residues. The V segment lost 6 bases and the J segment 6 bases; nucleotides outside the gene matches: 13. Germline-derived CDR1 and CDR2 are SNHLY and FYNNEI. The CDR3 DNA sequence: TGTGCCAGCAGCGAATTCGGACAGGTATTGGCCGGGGAGCTGTTTTTT. Amino acids: CASSEFGQVLAGELFF. The variable domain in full, with the rest retrieved from reference TRBV2 and TRBJ2-2, is EPEVTQTPSHQVTQMGQEVILRCVPISNHLYFYWYRQILGQKVEFLVSFYNNEISEKSEIFDDQFSVERPDGSNFTLKIRSTKLEDSAMYFCASSEFGQVLAGELFFGEGSRLTVL.

The gene calls are TRBV2 and TRBJ1-6; D is uncertain. CDR3 length equals 12 residues. Trimming removed 3 bases from V and 18 bases from J, with 15 bases in between. CDR1 is SNHLY, CDR2 FYNNEI, per germline. The CDR3 reads CASSEFEHVSHF. The CDR3 bases are TGTGCCAGCAGTGAGTTCGAGCATGTTAGCCACTTT.

The J gene is TRBJ1-2, the V gene TRBV15; tentative D call: TRBD1 (6 bases). This CDR3 comprises 14 residues. The V gene lost 0 bases and the J gene lost 2 bases, with 7 bases spanning the gap. Germline CDR1 and CDR2: LNHNV and YYDKDF (reference sequence). In DNA form, the CDR3 reads TGTGCCACCAGCAGAGATAGGGGGAACTATGGCTACACCTTC. This gives the protein CATSRDRGNYGYTF.